The entry that follows covers one T cell receptor (beta chain) sequence. This sample is drawn from a study of blood T cell repertoires in COVID-19. Study-wide context: The United States, Italy and Spain provided the acute and convalescent COVID-19 samples. Nucleic acid was either cDNA or gDNA, and it came from T cells, B-cell-depleted T cells, or PBMCs.

The authors' processing: Cell counts per sample came from amplifying reference gene primers. Here immunoSEQ multiplex PCR was the method, and the copy in TCRdb shows in-frame clones only, minus some. V and J calls and clone size come straight from that table; D and trimming were deduced from the DNA. The table shows 300,000 to 450,000 clones, with approximately 92% occurring only once. The CDR3 extends over 15 amino acids. The germline V and J ends were trimmed by 6 bases and 7 bases, with 22 bases remaining between them. Germline V gene data show CDR1 as MDHEN and CDR2 as SYDVKM. This TCR was sampled from a man aged 18 to 30 who had recovered from COVID-19. The chain uses TRBV28 and TRBJ2-7; a weak D match, TRBD2 (6 bases). Sequencing was carried out using PBMCs or T cells enriched from blood (not recorded which). DNA of the CDR3: TGTGCCAGCAGGGGGGGTGCGGGACCGACCCGGGAGCAGTACTTC. Translating gives CASRGGAGPTREQYF.